A selection of T cell receptor beta chains follows, all from one sample in a study of blood T cell repertoires in COVID-19. The method was immunoSEQ multiplex PCR; TCRdb's version includes in-frame clones alone and lacks a portion of them. The sample records about 320,000 clones, over 85% being singletons. The sample comprised PBMCs or T cells enriched from blood (not recorded which). The receptors stem from a man aged 55 to 70 who had recovered from COVID-19. CDR3s include the opening cysteine and the closing phenylalanine or tryptophan.

V gene	CDR3 protein
TRBV3-1/TRBV3-2	CASSLGTGGLLSGYTF
TRBV10-3	CAISDEGHRGPGYTF
TRBV19	CASSIETDEKLFF
TRBV15	CATSRVPSGSYSYNEQFF
TRBV7-9	CASSPPWDSESYEQYF
TRBV10-3	CAISEAGGGAVTQYF
TRBV20-1	CSASQSGGLGYGYTF
TRBV25-1	CASSPQGTVPTRQYF
TRBV11-3	CASSLRGWVDEQFF
TRBV10-3	CAISEQRGYGYTF
TRBV5-4	CASSLANAGQETQYF
TRBV5-1	CASSGQLNTEAFF
TRBV9	CASSGTGSSQKLFF
TRBV5-5	CASSLAELANEKLFF
TRBV6-2/TRBV6-3	CASSRTGGSPLHF
TRBV14	CASSLSGRASYEQYF